The next 3 T cell receptor beta chains were all read from a single sample in a study of T cell repertoires in cytomegalovirus infection. TCRdb analysed the reads with MiXCR anew, one entry per CDR3 protein. Counted here are around 190,000 distinct CDR3 sequences, around 14% occurring once; the ten biggest clones make up approximately 30%. The sample consisted of PBMCs. Receptors originate from a human donor in good health (CMV status not recorded). Some clones in this sample may be carry-over from other donors' samples.

The chain carries TRBV2 and TRBJ1-6; no reliable D call. Germline CDR1 and CDR2: SNHLY and FYNNEI. The CDR3 consists of 14 residues. The ends were cut back, 2 bases at V and 5 bases at J, with 7 bases in the middle. CDR3 amino acids: CASSERADNSPLHF. The CDR3 region has the DNA TGTGCCAGCAGTGAAAGGGCAGATAATTCACCCCTCCACTTT.

Ten or more counts support this clonotype. This chain joins TRBV11-2 and TRBJ1-3; D call uncertain. The V gene lost 7 bases and the J gene lost 0 bases, with 10 bases spanning the gap. Germline CDR1 reads SGHAT; CDR2 reads FQNNGV. This CDR3 comprises 14 residues. The CDR3 reads CASTPGSSGNTIYF. The CDR3 region has the DNA TGTGCCAGCACCCCTGGGAGCTCTGGAAACACCATATATTTT.

The chain uses TRBV19 and TRBJ2-3; D might be TRBD2 (5 bases). The germline V gene encodes CDR1 LNHDA and CDR2 SQIVND (reference sequence). The CDR3 runs to 13 residues. Trimming stripped 5 bases from V and 6 bases from J, with 12 bases between. In nucleotides, the CDR3 is TGTGCCAGTAGTGAAGAACGGAGGGATACGCAGTATTTT. Residues: CASSEERRDTQYF. Full variable domain (missing parts from reference TRBV19 and TRBJ2-3): DGGITQSPKYLFRKEGQNVTLSCEQNLNHDAMYWYRQDPGQGLRLIYYSQIVNDFQKGDIAEGYSVSREKKESFPLTVTSAQKNPTAFYLCASSEERRDTQYFGPGTRLTVL.